Each of the 13 T cell receptor beta chains below was sequenced from the same sample in a study of blood T cells in healthy people across ages. With a J-beta primer mix and a sample-barcoded 5' primer, a second PCR ran about 7 to 12 cycles. TCRdb fed the 5' RACE reads into MiXCR, producing one record per CDR3 protein. The data hold about 1.4 million distinct CDR3 sequences, with 59% observed a single time. Sequenced input: blood. The receptors were gathered from a man younger than 35 in good health.

Comment on this clonotype: A read error may produce the germline difference seen at one junction end. The chain combines TRBV3-1 with TRBJ1-4, with a weak D call TRBD1 (6 bases). In germline, CDR1 is LGHDT, CDR2 YNNKEL (reference sequence). The CDR3 has 14 residues. The CDR3 spells CASSQAHRDEKLFF. CDR3 in DNA: TGTGCCAGCAGCCAAGCCCACAGGGATGAAAAGCTGTTTTTT.

The V call is TRBV6-2 or TRBV6-3, the J call TRBJ2-5; 7 bases line up with TRBD1. CDR1 is MNHEY and CDR2 is SVGEGT in the germline V gene. The CDR3 is 14 residues long. V gave up 5 bases and J gave up 7 bases; unmatched junction bases: 10. CDR3 in DNA: TGTGCCAGCAGTCACCACAGGGGCGAGGGGACCCAGTACTTC. Its protein is CASSHHRGEGTQYF.

This clonotype showed up just once. This sequence joins TRBV6-2 or TRBV6-3 and TRBJ2-1; possible D gene TRBD2, 6 bases. CDR3 length equals 14 residues. The V end was cut by 0 bases, the J end by 15 bases, with 18 bases between. Germline CDR1 is MNHEY and CDR2 is SVGEGT. DNA for the CDR3: TGTGCCAGCAGTTACTCCCAACCCGGGACTCGGTTGTTCTTC. Translating gives CASSYSQPGTRLFF.

There are a few counts of this clonotype. The chain employs TRBV20-1 and TRBJ2-1; D gene uncertain. The V and J ends lost 3 bases and 3 bases respectively, with 6 bases between them. The CDR3 sequence is 12 residues long. CDR1 is DFQATT, CDR2 SNEGSKA, per germline (reference sequence). CDR3 bases: TGCAGTGCTAGCCCCCTCTACAATGAGCAGTTCTTC. Its protein is CSASPLYNEQFF.

This clonotype was found once. This rearrangement joins TRBV2 to TRBJ1-2; no clear D. With 9 bases removed from V and 2 bases from J, the gap between germline ends came to 7 bases. The V gene's germline CDR1 is SNHLY and CDR2 FYNNEI. This CDR3 has 11 amino acids. The CDR3 loop reads CASHENYGYTF. DNA of the CDR3: TGTGCCAGTCACGAAAACTATGGCTACACCTTC. The whole variable domain, remainder taken from reference TRBV2 and TRBJ1-2, is EPEVTQTPSHQVTQMGQEVILRCVPISNHLYFYWYRQILGQKVEFLVSFYNNEISEKSEIFDDQFSVERPDGSNFTLKIRSTKLEDSAMYFCASHENYGYTFGSGTRLTVV.

The rearrangement joins TRBV7-2 to TRBJ1-1; D gene unclear. Trimming shortened V by 1 base and J by 5 bases, and 14 bases separated the two germline ends. Germline V gene data show CDR1 as SGHTA and CDR2 as FQGNSA. This CDR3 spans 15 amino acids. CDR3 sequence reads: CASSLVFRRVTEAFF. Written as DNA, the CDR3 is TGTGCCAGCAGCTTAGTCTTCCGTCGGGTGACTGAAGCTTTCTTT.

The V call is TRBV7-3, the J call TRBJ2-3; no reliable D call. The length of the CDR3 is 15 residues. Germline-derived CDR1 and CDR2 are SGHTA and FQGTGA. V lost 5 bases, J lost 0 bases, and 12 bases lay in between. The CDR3 here is CASSPPDFSTDTQYF. CDR3 coding DNA: TGTGCCAGCAGCCCCCCAGACTTTAGCACAGATACGCAGTATTTT. The complete variable domain, with remaining parts taken from reference TRBV7-3 and TRBJ2-3, reads GAGVSQTPSNKVTEKGKYVELRCDPISGHTALYWYRQSLGQGPEFLIYFQGTGAADDSGLPNDRFFAVRPEGSVSTLKIQRTERGDSAVYLCASSPPDFSTDTQYFGPGTRLTVL.

With respect to this clonotype: Germline and junction disagree at one end, which may indicate a read error. The rearrangement uses TRBV10-3 and TRBJ2-7; the D is unclear. The CDR3 has 15 amino acids. Germline assignment: CDR1 ENHRY and CDR2 SYGVKD. The CDR3 protein is CAISESIASSYEQYF. In DNA form, the CDR3 reads TGTGCCATCAGTGAGTCGATAGCCAGCTCCTACGAGCAATACTTC.

V is TRBV6-5 and J is TRBJ2-1, with 10 bases fitting TRBD2. V dropped 4 bases and J dropped 8; count of bases not matched to a gene: 8. This CDR3 has 15 amino acids. CDR1 is MNHEY and CDR2 is SVGAGI in the germline V gene. The CDR3 spells CASSSKAGGPDEQFF. The DNA for the CDR3 is TGTGCCAGCAGTTCCAAAGCGGGAGGGCCGGATGAGCAGTTCTTC.

This rearrangement joins TRBV20-1 to TRBJ1-3, with D perhaps matching TRBD1 (6 bases). This CDR3 spans 16 amino acids. The germline gives CDR1 DFQATT, CDR2 SNEGSKA (reference sequence). Trimming took 4 bases from V and 0 from J, leaving 16 bases between them. The CDR3 region has the DNA TGCAGTGCTACCCGAGGGGGGGACCTCTCTGGAAACACCATATATTTT. Protein product: CSATRGGDLSGNTIYF.

The chain couples TRBV7-9 to TRBJ2-3; D gene uncertain. Germline CDR1 is SEHNR and CDR2 is FQNEAQ (reference sequence). V lost 3 bases and J lost 3, with 13 bases in between. This CDR3 contains 15 residues. Here the CDR3 DNA reads TGTGCCAGCAGCTTTCGAGCAATGGAGACAGATACGCAGTATTTT. Protein product: CASSFRAMETDTQYF.

This clonotype turned up a few times. The chain uses TRBV29-1 and TRBJ2-1, with TRBD2 matching 8 bases. This CDR3 comprises 11 residues. Germline CDR1 is SQVTM and CDR2 is ANQGSEA. V was pared by 4 bases and J by 13 bases, with 6 bases of the junction left unmatched. CDR3 bases: TGCAGCGTTGCAGCGGGAGAAGATCAGTTCTTC. This gives the protein CSVAAGEDQFF.

The chain links TRBV7-9 to TRBJ2-1; D is unresolved. Trimming removed 1 base at V and 4 bases at J, with 14 bases between. The length of the CDR3 is 16 residues. Germline V gene data show CDR1 as SEHNR and CDR2 as FQNEAQ (reference sequence). The CDR3 DNA reads TGTGCCAGCAGCTTAGACAGTGGCCGTAGTTACAATGAGCAGTTCTTC. This gives the protein CASSLDSGRSYNEQFF.